These 8 T cell receptor beta chains were all obtained from the same sample, sequenced in a study of memory CD4+ T cells and cytomegalovirus serostatus. Assay: immunoSEQ multiplex PCR; the TCRdb copy retains only in-frame clones and omits some. Altogether about 40,000 clones are present, around 79% being singletons, with the ten largest covering approximately 0.81%. Single viable CD3+CD4+CD8-CD45RO+ cells were sorted as the memory CD4+ T cells. Sequenced: memory CD4+ T cells from blood. These receptor sequences come from an adult in good health and CMV-seronegative.

This clone was detected only a few times. The chain carries TRBV30 and TRBJ1-5, with 7 bases aligning to TRBD1. J gave up 4 bases and V 0 bases, and 6 bases lay outside the gene matches. This CDR3 has 15 amino acids. Looked up from germline, CDR1 is GTSNPN and CDR2 is SVGIG (reference sequence). The CDR3 DNA sequence: TGTGCCTGGAGTGTTGGACAGGTTGGGAATCAGCCCCAGCATTTT. It yields the protein CAWSVGQVGNQPQHF.

This clone was observed once. The chain carries TRBV19 and TRBJ1-5; TRBD1 matches at 7 bases. V lost 4 bases and J lost 4; bases outside the gene matches: 7. The CDR3 consists of 15 residues. CDR1 and CDR2 from the germline V gene are LNHDA and SQIVND (reference sequence). In nucleotides, the CDR3 is TGTGCCAGTAGTACCCTGGGACAGTTTAATCAGCCCCAGCATTTT. Protein sequence: CASSTLGQFNQPQHF.

V usage is TRBV27 and J usage is TRBJ1-6, with no clear D. The germline CDR1 and CDR2 sequences are MNHEY and SMNVEV (reference sequence). The CDR3 contains 17 residues. Trimming took off 5 bases at V and 0 bases at J, with 14 bases between the two ends. CDR3 sequence: CASSLRTASSYNSPLHF. The CDR3 nucleotides are TGTGCCAGCAGTCTACGGACGGCCAGCTCCTATAATTCACCCCTCCACTTT.

The rearrangement uses TRBV2 and TRBJ2-7; a possible D gene is TRBD1 (5 bases). V shed 3 bases and J shed 4 bases, with 19 bases lying between them. The CDR3 spans 16 residues. CDR1 is SNHLY, CDR2 FYNNEI, per germline. DNA for the CDR3: TGTGCCAGCAGTGATAAATTGGGGCAGTTCCGATACGAGCAGTACTTC. Translated: CASSDKLGQFRYEQYF.

The rearrangement uses TRBV2 and TRBJ2-5, with 9 bases fitting TRBD1. The CDR3 runs 15 residues. Trimming took 8 bases from V and 5 from J; bases not matched to a gene: 12. From germline, CDR1 is SNHLY and CDR2 FYNNEI. The CDR3 bases are TGTGCCAGCGGTTCGTCGACAGGGGGGTTGGAGACCCAGTACTTC. It yields the protein CASGSSTGGLETQYF.

This clone has only a few counts. At one of its ends the junction is not consistent with the germline gene, which may arise from a read error. V and J are TRBV7-2 and TRBJ1-2, with TRBD1 matching 7 bases. Germline V gene lookup returns CDR1 SGHTA and CDR2 FQGNSA. The CDR3 is 12 amino acids. The CDR3: CASSLDGQGGYF. CDR3 sequence (DNA): TGTGCCAGCAGCTTGGATGGGCAGGGGGGCTACTTC.

This clone was observed a single time. The chain joins TRBV5-6 to TRBJ1-1; 8 bases agree with TRBD1. The germline V gene has CDR1 SGHDT and CDR2 YYEEEE. V shed 0 bases and J 7 bases; nucleotides not matched to a gene: 8. The CDR3 is 15 residues long. The CDR3 bases are TGTGCCAGCAGCTTGGTGGACAGGGCGCGCGGTGAAGCTTTCTTT. Its translation is CASSLVDRARGEAFF.

The CDR3 loop reads CASSFQQGPNTEAFF. For the CDR3, the DNA is TGTGCCAGCAGCTTTCAACAGGGCCCGAACACTGAAGCTTTCTTT. The gene calls are TRBV7-8 and TRBJ1-1; D may be TRBD1 (6 bases). CDR1 SGHVS and CDR2 FQNEAQ come from the germline V gene. The CDR3 loop spans 15 amino acids. With 3 bases removed from V and 1 base from J, the gap between germline ends came to 12 bases.